This T cell receptor beta chain is from a study of post-analysis software for immune sequencing data. In the study overall: Clinical courses comprised relapsing-remitting, secondary progressive and progressive-relapsing multiple sclerosis. The study, taken as a whole, reports: Normalized Chao1 diversity was significantly lower in multiple sclerosis patients than in controls. Analysis by F measure revealed that same-batch samples clustered strongly together. Patients carried five TRBV segments more frequently than controls did, and TRBV5-6, TRBV5-1 and TRBV20-1 were among them.

The library was made from cDNA and included unique molecular identifiers. TCRdb re-analysed the PCR reads in MiXCR, keeping a single row per CDR3 protein. The table lists around 440,000 distinct CDR3 sequences, approximately 45% of them singletons. V shed 6 bases and J shed 0 bases, with 15 bases lying between them. The CDR3 extends over 15 amino acids. Germline V gene sequence: CDR1 SGHTA, CDR2 FQGNSA. On this clonotype: Its matching antigen is unknown.

The sequence came from a girl aged 5 to 17 with multiple sclerosis. The sequenced sample consisted of blood. This chain connects TRBV7-2 to TRBJ2-7; tentatively, D is TRBD2 (6 bases). CDR3 region: CASSPYGGSSYEQYF. The DNA of the CDR3 is TGTGCCAGCAGTCCCTATGGGGGGAGCTCCTACGAGCAGTACTTC.